This entry is about one T cell receptor beta chain. Per the original methods: How many nucleated cells were present was estimated from reference gene primer amplification. Assay used: immunoSEQ multiplex PCR; TCRdb lists only in-frame clones, some missing. That table furnishes V, J and clone size, whereas the DNA furnished D and trimming. The repertoire includes roughly 150,000 clones, about 85% of them detected once, and approximately 8.4% sits in the top ten. The data belong to a study of blood T cell repertoires in COVID-19. Across the whole study: PBMCs, B-cell-depleted T cells, or T cells were the source of the cDNA or gDNA that made up the material.

The V end was cut by 1 base, the J end by 0 bases, with 8 bases between. Germline assignment: CDR1 SGHTA and CDR2 FQGTGA. The CDR3 is 15 amino acids. The chain couples TRBV7-3 to TRBJ2-3; D possibly corresponds to TRBD2 (7 bases). The source is a woman aged 45-65 years who had recovered from COVID-19. Sequences were obtained from PBMCs or T cells enriched from blood (not recorded which). The CDR3 bases are TGTGCCAGCAGCTTAAGGGGGGGCAGCACAGATACGCAGTATTTT. Amino acid sequence: CASSLRGGSTDTQYF.